This T cell receptor beta chain comes out of a study of T cells in narcolepsy. This CDR3 contains 13 residues. Trimming took 6 bases from V and 5 from J, leaving 13 bases between them. CDR1 is LNHDA, CDR2 SQIVND, per germline (reference sequence). Comment on this clone: Antigen unknown.

General study results and limits: In some patient and control memory CD4+ samples, autoreactive clones were absent. HCRT-specific and TRIB2-specific autoreactive clonotypes appeared among same-patient CSF and blood CD4+ clonotypes.

Sequencing used immunoSEQ multiplex PCR; TCRdb keeps in-frame clones, though not all of them. This sample yields over 30,000 clones, of which approximately 84% are seen a single time; over 1% belongs to the top ten. The rearrangement joins TRBV19 to TRBJ1-2, with D uncertain. What was sequenced was CD45RA- memory CD4+ T cells from PBMCs. The TCR was taken from a human donor with narcolepsy. The CDR3 DNA is TGTGCCAGTAGCGAAGGGCTTGATTATGGCTACACCTTC. Translated, it gives CASSEGLDYGYTF.